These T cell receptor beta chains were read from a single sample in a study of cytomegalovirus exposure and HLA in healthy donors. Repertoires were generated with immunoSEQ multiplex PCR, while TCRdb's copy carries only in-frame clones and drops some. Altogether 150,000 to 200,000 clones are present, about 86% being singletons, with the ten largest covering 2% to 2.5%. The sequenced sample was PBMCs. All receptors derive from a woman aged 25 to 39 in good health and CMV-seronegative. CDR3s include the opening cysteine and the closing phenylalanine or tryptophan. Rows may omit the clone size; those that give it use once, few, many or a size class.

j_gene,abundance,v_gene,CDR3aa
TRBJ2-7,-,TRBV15,CATSRLTGGPYEQYF
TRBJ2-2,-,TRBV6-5,CASSAGTTTGELFF
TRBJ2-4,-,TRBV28,CASRGIDGTSGRGRGQYF
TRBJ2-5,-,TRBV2,CASSGPYLRETQYF
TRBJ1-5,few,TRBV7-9,CASSPTGSPQPQHF
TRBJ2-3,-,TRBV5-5,CASSSHSSTDTQYF
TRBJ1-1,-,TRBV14,CASSPGRGTEAFF
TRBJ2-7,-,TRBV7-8,CASSLYSYEQYF
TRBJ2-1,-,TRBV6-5,CASKSGQGDNEQFF
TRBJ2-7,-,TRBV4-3,CASSQFFDRGSNEQYF
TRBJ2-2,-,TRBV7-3,CASSLYLGGAGELFF
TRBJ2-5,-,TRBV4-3,CASSPTGRESQETQYF
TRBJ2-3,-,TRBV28,CASRLSGLAGEEDTQYF
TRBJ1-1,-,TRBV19,CASSWTGLSTEAFF
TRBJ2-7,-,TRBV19,CASSKQGAVPYEQYF
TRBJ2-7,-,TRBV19,CASSVPGQLYEQYF
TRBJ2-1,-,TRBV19,CASSHPGGDRGNEQFF
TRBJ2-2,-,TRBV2,CASSMTGGAGTGELFF
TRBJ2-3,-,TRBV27,CASLPGLANGDTQYF
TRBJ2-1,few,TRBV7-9,CASSSSGAGGYNEQFF
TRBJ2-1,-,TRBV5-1,CATSGGSGYNEQFF
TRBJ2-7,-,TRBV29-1,CSVKGLSRGEDEQYF
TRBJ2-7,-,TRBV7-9,CASTSSSGDEQYF
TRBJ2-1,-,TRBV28,CASSLLALLGQDHNEQFF
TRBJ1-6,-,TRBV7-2,CASSPGPGTLHF
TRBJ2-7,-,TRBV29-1,CSVEEGSYEQYF
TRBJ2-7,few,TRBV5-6,CASSLGSGRAGF
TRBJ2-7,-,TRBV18,CASSPGSGLGGEQYF
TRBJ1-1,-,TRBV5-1,CASSVDRGNTEAFF
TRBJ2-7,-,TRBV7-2,CASRLARGEQYF
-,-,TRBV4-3,CASSQGLQDSAYEQYF
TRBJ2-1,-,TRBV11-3,CASSSRGETYNEQFF
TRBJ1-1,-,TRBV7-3,CASSAQGQIMNTEAFF
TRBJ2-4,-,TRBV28,CASSPGTLLAKNSQYF
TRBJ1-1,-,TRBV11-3,CASSLGLEVSNMNTEAFF
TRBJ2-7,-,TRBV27,CASSLDRGHEQYF
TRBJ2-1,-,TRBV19,CASSHKREPSYNEQFF
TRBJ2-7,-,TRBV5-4,CASSGGASGGAYEQYF
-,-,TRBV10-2,CASSPAYEQYF
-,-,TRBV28,CGSNPRLDSYEQYF
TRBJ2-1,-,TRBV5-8,CASIGGPRSYNEQFF
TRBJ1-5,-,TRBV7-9,CASSSWGVGVGNQPQHF
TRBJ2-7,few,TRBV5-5,CASSLLWDRVYEQYF
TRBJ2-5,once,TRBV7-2,CASSFGGFETQYF
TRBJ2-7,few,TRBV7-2,CASSSAGIGEQYF
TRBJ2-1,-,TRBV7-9,CASSLVAGSYNEQFF
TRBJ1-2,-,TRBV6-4,CASSRQGQGGYTF
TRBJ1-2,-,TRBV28,CASSWTGYGYTF
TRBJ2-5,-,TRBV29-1,CSVATASLQETQYF
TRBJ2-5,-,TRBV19,CASSRLFAAQETQYF
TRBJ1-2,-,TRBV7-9,CASSRTMTRANYGYTF
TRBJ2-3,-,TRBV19,CASKDRVPDTQYF
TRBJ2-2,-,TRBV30,CAWRYGPGELFF
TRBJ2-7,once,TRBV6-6,CASSYSKEGYEQYF
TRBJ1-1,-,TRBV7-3,CASSIQGRTEAFF
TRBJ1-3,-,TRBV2,CASSATGASTIYF
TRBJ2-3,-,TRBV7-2,CAIYPGGESTDTQYF
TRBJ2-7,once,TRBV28,CASSFHRGSSYEQYF
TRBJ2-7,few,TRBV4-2,CASSPQRESYEQYF